The clone carrying this T cell receptor beta chain was seen a few times. What it recognizes is unknown. Germline CDR1 and CDR2: ENHRY and SYGVKD. J was trimmed by 7 bases and V by 6 bases; bases with no gene match: 6. The CDR3 is 14 residues long. The nonmyeloablative bone marrow transplants came from related graft donors, with transient mixed chimerism. Unstimulated regulatory T cells (CD4+CD25+CD127-), CD4+CD25- non-regulatory cells, CD4 and CD8 cells were FACS-sorted from thawed PBMCs. The data belong to a study of Tregs in tolerant kidney transplant recipients. Profiled with immunoSEQ multiplex PCR; TCRdb holds only in-frame clones, not every one. In the table there are about 81,000 clones, 90% to 95% of which are singletons. Study findings and constraints: Few patients were studied, so findings need validation in larger groups.

The receptor comes from a human patient who received a combined kidney and bone marrow transplant. Some T cells may arise from the graft donor. The chain is built from TRBV10-3 and TRBJ1-5; 10 nucleotides align to TRBD1. The source was CD4+ T cells from blood (PBMCs), collected 24 months after the transplant. The CDR3 protein is CAISRQGAGQPQHF. The CDR3 DNA follows: TGTGCCATCAGCCGACAGGGGGCGGGACAGCCCCAGCATTTT.